The rows below give T cell receptor beta chains drawn from one sample of a study of blood T cell repertoires in COVID-19. The protocol was immunoSEQ multiplex PCR, while the TCRdb copy is restricted to in-frame clones and leaves out a portion. Of about 240,000 clones in the sample, about four fifths were seen once. The specimen was peripheral blood. These receptors originate from a man aged 25 to 40 who had recovered from COVID-19. The CDR3 runs from the conserved cysteine through the conserved F or W. Each record gives: J gene, V gene, clone size, D gene, CDR3 protein, CDR3 DNA. The D gene is left open where the match is weak. Expanded clones get a size class; other rows say once, few or many, or leave the size out.

J: TRBJ1-1
V: TRBV2
size: NA
D: NA
CDR3: CASSLDSMNTEAFF
DNA: TGTGCCAGCAGCCTCGACAGTATGAACACTGAAGCTTTCTTT

J: TRBJ1-2
V: TRBV3-1/TRBV3-2
size: NA
D: TRBD1
CDR3: CASSQGQLYGYTF
DNA: TGTGCCAGCAGTCAGGGACAGCTCTATGGCTACACCTTC

J: TRBJ1-2
V: TRBV28
size: NA
D: TRBD1
CDR3: CASSLNLVQGPLGYTF
DNA: TGTGCCAGCAGCCTGAACCTAGTACAGGGGCCGCTTGGCTACACCTTC

J: TRBJ1-1
V: TRBV5-4
size: NA
D: NA
CDR3: CASSSRTENTEAFF
DNA: TGTGCCAGCAGCTCCCGGACAGAGAACACTGAAGCTTTCTTT

J: TRBJ1-1
V: TRBV9
size: NA
D: NA
CDR3: CASSVGGGGGGEAFF
DNA: TGTGCCAGCAGCGTAGGAGGTGGGGGAGGTGGTGAAGCTTTCTTT

J: TRBJ2-6
V: TRBV6-4
size: NA
D: TRBD1
CDR3: CASSDRAGGYSGANVLTF
DNA: TGTGCCAGCAGTGACCGGGCAGGGGGCTACTCTGGGGCCAACGTCCTGACTTTC

J: TRBJ1-4
V: TRBV18
size: NA
D: NA
CDR3: CASSPPETRNEKLFF
DNA: TGTGCCAGCTCACCACCGGAGACGCGGAATGAAAAACTGTTTTTT

J: TRBJ2-7
V: TRBV29-1
size: NA
D: TRBD2
CDR3: CSVEVAGVTYEQYF
DNA: TGCAGCGTTGAAGTAGCGGGGGTAACCTACGAGCAGTACTTC

J: TRBJ2-3
V: TRBV11-2
size: NA
D: NA
CDR3: CASSLVGLAPVHTQYF
DNA: TGTGCCAGCAGCTTAGTGGGCCTAGCCCCTGTTCATACGCAGTATTTT

J: TRBJ2-3
V: TRBV5-5
size: few
D: NA
CDR3: CASKMGGPGTDTQYF
DNA: TGTGCCAGCAAGATGGGCGGGCCTGGCACAGATACGCAGTATTTT

J: TRBJ2-6
V: TRBV2
size: NA
D: NA
CDR3: CASYRRAGANVLTF
DNA: TGTGCCAGCTATCGCCGGGCTGGGGCCAACGTCCTGACTTTC

J: TRBJ2-5
V: TRBV12-3/TRBV12-4
size: NA
D: TRBD1
CDR3: CASTRGRLETQYF
DNA: TGTGCCAGCACCAGGGGGCGTCTGGAGACCCAGTACTTC

J: TRBJ1-2
V: TRBV18
size: NA
D: NA
CDR3: CASSPTSVQGGGYTF
DNA: TGTGCCAGCTCACCGACCTCTGTGCAGGGAGGAGGCTACACCTTC

J: TRBJ1-1
V: TRBV9
size: NA
D: TRBD1
CDR3: CASSAENRGEAFF
DNA: TGTGCCAGCAGCGCGGAGAACAGGGGTGAAGCTTTCTTT

J: TRBJ2-7
V: TRBV9
size: once
D: TRBD2
CDR3: CASSPRHLSGGEGYEQYF
DNA: TGTGCCAGCAGCCCCCGACACCTCAGCGGGGGGGAAGGTTACGAGCAGTACTTC

J: TRBJ2-7
V: TRBV6-5
size: NA
D: TRBD1
CDR3: CASSRTGLVGEQYF
DNA: TGTGCCAGCAGTCGGACAGGGCTGGTGGGCGAGCAGTACTTC

J: TRBJ1-1
V: TRBV5-6
size: NA
D: NA
CDR3: CASSLTADTEAFF
DNA: TGTGCCAGCAGCTTGACAGCCGACACTGAAGCTTTCTTT

J: TRBJ2-5
V: TRBV7-2
size: few
D: NA
CDR3: CASSAVKLETQYF
DNA: TGTGCCAGCAGCGCCGTAAAGCTAGAGACCCAGTACTTC

J: TRBJ2-3
V: TRBV6-6
size: few
D: NA
CDR3: CASSYQGMSTDTQYF
DNA: TGTGCCAGCAGTTACCAGGGGATGAGCACAGATACGCAGTATTTT

J: TRBJ1-2
V: TRBV3-1/TRBV3-2
size: few
D: NA
CDR3: CASSQGARGYTF
DNA: TGTGCCAGCAGCCAGGGGGCGCGGGGCTACACCTTC

J: TRBJ2-5
V: TRBV12-5
size: NA
D: TRBD2
CDR3: CASGLGGTSRSVETQYF
DNA: TGTGCTAGTGGTTTGGGGGGGACTAGCCGGAGCGTAGAGACCCAGTACTTC

J: TRBJ2-1
V: TRBV4-1
size: NA
D: NA
CDR3: CASSPRQIGYNEQFF
DNA: TGCGCCAGCAGCCCTCGACAGATTGGTTACAATGAGCAGTTCTTC